Listed below are T cell receptor beta chains from one sample, sequenced in a study of T cells in Graves' hyperthyroidism and ophthalmopathy. TCRdb called the multiplex PCR reads again in MiXCR, with one record for every CDR3 protein. The data show 550,000 to 600,000 distinct CDR3 sequences, more than 13% seen once. Sequencing used blood. The receptors here all came from a young woman with Graves' ophthalmopathy. CDR3s include the opening cysteine and the closing phenylalanine or tryptophan. The order of the fields is D gene, V gene, J gene, CDR3 length, clone size, CDR3 protein, CDR3 DNA. D genes are given only for firm matches. Clone sizes are given selectively: once, few, many, or a class where the clone is expanded.

d_gene: .
v_gene: TRBV30
j_gene: TRBJ1-6
len: 12
abundance: many
CDR3aa: CAWSEAHSPLHF
CDR3nt: TGTGCCTGGAGTGAGGCACATTCACCCCTCCACTTT

d_gene: .
v_gene: TRBV6-5
j_gene: TRBJ1-6
len: 14
abundance: once
CDR3aa: CASSCGLKGSPLHF
CDR3nt: TGTGCCAGCAGTTGCGGGTTAAAGGGTTCACCCCTCCACTTT

d_gene: TRBD2
v_gene: TRBV10-3
j_gene: TRBJ2-1
len: 18
abundance: few
CDR3aa: CATKDRIGTSGTYNEQFF
CDR3nt: TGTGCCACCAAGGACAGGATTGGGACTAGCGGCACTTACAATGAGCAGTTCTTC

d_gene: .
v_gene: TRBV3-1
j_gene: TRBJ2-1
len: 16
abundance: many
CDR3aa: CASSPTGKGVYGEQFF
CDR3nt: TGTGCCAGCAGCCCCACCGGTAAGGGGGTCTATGGTGAGCAGTTCTTC

d_gene: TRBD1
v_gene: TRBV28
j_gene: TRBJ1-2
len: 15
abundance: .
CDR3aa: CASSSGQGSYYGYTF
CDR3nt: TGTGCCAGCAGTTCGGGACAGGGGAGTTACTATGGCTACACCTTC

d_gene: TRBD2
v_gene: TRBV20-1
j_gene: TRBJ2-1
len: 19
abundance: .
CDR3aa: CSARASGTSGGSSYNEQFF
CDR3nt: TGCAGTGCTAGAGCCTCCGGGACTAGCGGAGGGAGCTCCTACAATGAGCAGTTCTTC

d_gene: TRBD1
v_gene: TRBV20-1
j_gene: TRBJ1-2
len: 16
abundance: few
CDR3aa: CSARDSQGAPDYGYTF
CDR3nt: TGCAGTGCTAGAGATTCGCAGGGGGCCCCCGACTATGGCTACACCTTC

d_gene: TRBD1
v_gene: TRBV7-9
j_gene: TRBJ2-6
len: 16
abundance: few
CDR3aa: CASSSRTGSGANVLTF
CDR3nt: TGTGCCAGCAGCTCTCGGACAGGCAGTGGGGCCAACGTCCTGACTTTC

d_gene: .
v_gene: TRBV6-1
j_gene: TRBJ1-1
len: 13
abundance: .
CDR3aa: CASTHEGWQEAFF
CDR3nt: TGTGCCAGCACACATGAGGGCTGGCAAGAAGCTTTCTTT

d_gene: TRBD1
v_gene: TRBV7-2
j_gene: TRBJ1-5
len: 13
abundance: many
CDR3aa: CASSLQGFQPQHF
CDR3nt: TGTGCCAGCAGCCTACAGGGGTTTCAGCCCCAGCATTTT

d_gene: .
v_gene: TRBV20-1
j_gene: TRBJ2-7
len: 12
abundance: .
CDR3aa: CSARTRADEQYF
CDR3nt: TGCAGTGCTCGGACTCGAGCGGACGAGCAGTACTTC

d_gene: TRBD1
v_gene: TRBV6-1
j_gene: TRBJ2-1
len: 15
abundance: few
CDR3aa: CASNDERTGVNGQFF
CDR3nt: TGTGCCAGCAATGACGAGAGGACAGGGGTGAATGGGCAGTTCTTC

d_gene: .
v_gene: TRBV7-8
j_gene: TRBJ1-2
len: 17
abundance: .
CDR3aa: CASSALSVQGPMEGYTF
CDR3nt: TGTGCCAGCAGCGCCCTTTCTGTACAGGGACCCATGGAGGGCTACACCTTC

d_gene: .
v_gene: TRBV19
j_gene: TRBJ1-1
len: 13
abundance: many
CDR3aa: CASSMGVIPEAFF
CDR3nt: TGTGCCAGTAGTATGGGGGTAATCCCTGAAGCTTTCTTT

d_gene: TRBD2
v_gene: TRBV7-9
j_gene: TRBJ2-7
len: 18
abundance: many
CDR3aa: CASSSSYPSGKGGYEQYF
CDR3nt: TGTGCCAGCAGCTCCTCCTACCCTAGCGGGAAAGGAGGCTACGAGCAGTACTTC

d_gene: .
v_gene: TRBV25-1
j_gene: TRBJ1-1
len: 13
abundance: few
CDR3aa: CAQWWNNLTEAFF
CDR3nt: TGTGCCCAATGGTGGAACAACCTCACTGAAGCTTTCTTT

d_gene: TRBD1
v_gene: TRBV28
j_gene: TRBJ2-3
len: 16
abundance: many
CDR3aa: CASSLGGQGARDTQYF
CDR3nt: TGTGCCAGCAGTTTAGGAGGACAGGGGGCGAGAGATACGCAGTATTTT

d_gene: .
v_gene: TRBV2
j_gene: TRBJ2-5
len: 13
abundance: few
CDR3aa: CASKGGRKETQYF
CDR3nt: TGTGCCAGCAAGGGAGGCCGAAAAGAGACCCAGTACTTC

d_gene: .
v_gene: TRBV18
j_gene: TRBJ1-1
len: 11
abundance: many
CDR3aa: CASSSEDEAFF
CDR3nt: TGTGCCAGCTCATCCGAGGATGAAGCTTTCTTT

d_gene: .
v_gene: TRBV25-1
j_gene: TRBJ1-1
len: 13
abundance: .
CDR3aa: CASSDGDGTEAFF
CDR3nt: TGTGCCAGCAGTGATGGGGACGGCACTGAAGCTTTCTTT

d_gene: .
v_gene: TRBV12-3/TRBV12-4
j_gene: TRBJ2-1
len: 15
abundance: many
CDR3aa: CASSRTLRGYNEQFF
CDR3nt: TGTGCCAGCAGTCGGACTCTTAGGGGTTACAATGAGCAGTTCTTC

d_gene: TRBD2
v_gene: TRBV12-3/TRBV12-4
j_gene: TRBJ2-1
len: 14
abundance: many
CDR3aa: CASNLGLAVNEQFF
CDR3nt: TGTGCCAGCAATCTAGGACTAGCTGTCAATGAGCAGTTCTTC

d_gene: .
v_gene: TRBV7-6
j_gene: TRBJ1-1
len: 16
abundance: many
CDR3aa: CASSRYRDGEGTEAFF
CDR3nt: TGTGCCAGCAGCCGTTACAGGGACGGGGAAGGCACTGAAGCTTTCTTT

d_gene: .
v_gene: TRBV28
j_gene: TRBJ2-5
len: 14
abundance: many
CDR3aa: CASSLLDRRGTQYF
CDR3nt: TGTGCCAGCAGTTTATTGGACCGTCGGGGGACCCAGTACTTC

d_gene: TRBD1
v_gene: TRBV28
j_gene: TRBJ1-2
len: 13
abundance: many
CDR3aa: CASSRGTVYGYTF
CDR3nt: TGTGCCAGCAGCCGAGGGACAGTCTATGGCTACACCTTC

d_gene: TRBD2
v_gene: TRBV29-1
j_gene: TRBJ2-7
len: 15
abundance: .
CDR3aa: CSVEDPASGRNEQYF
CDR3nt: TGCAGCGTTGAAGATCCGGCTAGCGGGAGAAACGAGCAGTACTTC

d_gene: .
v_gene: TRBV4-3
j_gene: TRBJ2-4
len: 19
abundance: .
CDR3aa: CASSQDQRTASLAKNIQYF
CDR3nt: TGCGCCAGCAGCCAAGATCAGCGGACAGCATCGCTAGCCAAAAACATTCAGTACTTC

d_gene: TRBD2
v_gene: TRBV3-1
j_gene: TRBJ2-3
len: 16
abundance: .
CDR3aa: CASSHSATSGTDTQYF
CDR3nt: TGTGCCAGCAGCCACTCCGCGACTAGCGGCACAGATACGCAGTATTTT

d_gene: TRBD2
v_gene: TRBV20-1
j_gene: TRBJ2-3
len: 19
abundance: many
CDR3aa: CSARGRVGTSGGSTDTQYF
CDR3nt: TGCAGTGCTAGAGGACGTGTGGGGACTAGCGGGGGGAGCACAGATACGCAGTATTTT

d_gene: TRBD1
v_gene: TRBV10-3
j_gene: TRBJ2-1
len: 14
abundance: many
CDR3aa: CAISEGQGRGEQFF
CDR3nt: TGTGCCATCAGTGAAGGACAGGGTAGGGGTGAGCAGTTCTTC

d_gene: .
v_gene: TRBV7-2
j_gene: TRBJ2-1
len: 14
abundance: many
CDR3aa: CASSFTGTPNEQFF
CDR3nt: TGTGCCAGCAGTTTCACCGGGACCCCCAATGAGCAGTTCTTC

d_gene: TRBD2
v_gene: TRBV28
j_gene: TRBJ2-3
len: 14
abundance: many
CDR3aa: CASSAGTSPNTQYF
CDR3nt: TGTGCCAGCAGCGCGGGGACTAGTCCAAATACGCAGTATTTT

d_gene: .
v_gene: TRBV11-2
j_gene: TRBJ2-3
len: 12
abundance: many
CDR3aa: CASSLDIDTQYF
CDR3nt: TGTGCCAGCAGCTTGGATATAGATACGCAGTATTTT

d_gene: TRBD2
v_gene: TRBV11-3
j_gene: TRBJ2-1
len: 16
abundance: many
CDR3aa: CASSPWTSGSLNEQFF
CDR3nt: TGTGCCAGCAGCCCGTGGACTAGCGGGAGTTTGAATGAGCAGTTCTTC

d_gene: .
v_gene: TRBV27
j_gene: TRBJ2-7
len: 14
abundance: many
CDR3aa: CASKTGVLSYEQYF
CDR3nt: TGTGCCAGCAAGACCGGAGTACTCTCCTACGAGCAGTACTTC

d_gene: .
v_gene: TRBV19
j_gene: TRBJ2-5
len: 15
abundance: many
CDR3aa: CASSIVSRGQETQYF
CDR3nt: TGTGCCAGTAGTATCGTCAGCAGGGGACAAGAGACCCAGTACTTC

d_gene: .
v_gene: TRBV27
j_gene: TRBJ2-7
len: 13
abundance: many
CDR3aa: CASSPHVRYEQYF
CDR3nt: TGTGCCAGCAGTCCTCACGTCCGCTACGAGCAGTACTTC

d_gene: .
v_gene: TRBV30
j_gene: TRBJ1-1
len: 15
abundance: .
CDR3aa: CAWIPLLRWHTEASF
CDR3nt: TGTGCCTGGATACCCCTGTTGAGGTGGCACACTGAAGCTTCCTTT

d_gene: TRBD2
v_gene: TRBV2
j_gene: TRBJ2-4
len: 16
abundance: many
CDR3aa: CASSEAHVAGKNIQYF
CDR3nt: TGTGCCAGCAGTGAAGCGCACGTAGCGGGAAAAAACATTCAGTACTTC

d_gene: TRBD2
v_gene: TRBV4-2
j_gene: TRBJ2-7
len: 18
abundance: .
CDR3aa: CASSQDRSGTSVTYEQYF
CDR3nt: TGTGCCAGCAGCCAAGATCGGTCCGGGACTAGCGTGACCTACGAGCAGTACTTC

d_gene: TRBD2
v_gene: TRBV2
j_gene: TRBJ2-5
len: 15
abundance: .
CDR3aa: CASSDRTSGSQTQYF
CDR3nt: TGTGCCAGCAGTGACCGGACTAGCGGGAGTCAGACCCAGTACTTC

d_gene: TRBD1
v_gene: TRBV4-2
j_gene: TRBJ1-4
len: 18
abundance: .
CDR3aa: CASSQDPRQGGGEEKLFF
CDR3nt: TGTGCCAGCAGCCAAGATCCCCGACAGGGCGGGGGGGAGGAAAAACTGTTTTTT

d_gene: TRBD2
v_gene: TRBV20-1
j_gene: TRBJ2-1
len: 14
abundance: many
CDR3aa: CSANGLAGSDEQFF
CDR3nt: TGCAGTGCTAACGGCCTAGCGGGATCGGACGAGCAGTTCTTC